This T cell receptor beta chain emerged from a study of cytomegalovirus exposure and HLA in healthy donors. The CDR3 has 16 residues. Trimming at V came to 2 bases and at J to 7 bases, leaving 8 bases not matched to a gene. CDR1 MNHNY and CDR2 SVGAGI come from the germline V gene (reference sequence). PCR used 60 Vbeta primers and 13 Jbeta primers. Method: immunoSEQ multiplex PCR; TCRdb's copy keeps in-frame clones and lacks some. The repertoire has some 120,000 clones, 80% of them found once; the top ten carry 1%. This clone appeared once. The donors gave bone marrow, and they were healthy. The receptor comes from a man in his forties or fifties in good health and CMV-seronegative. The sample consisted of PBMCs. The gene calls are TRBV6-6 and TRBJ2-2, with TRBD1 identical over 9 bases. The CDR3 bases are TGTGCCAGCAGTTACGCCGACAGGGGGGTCATCGGGGAGCTGTTTTTT. Translated, it gives CASSYADRGVIGELFF.